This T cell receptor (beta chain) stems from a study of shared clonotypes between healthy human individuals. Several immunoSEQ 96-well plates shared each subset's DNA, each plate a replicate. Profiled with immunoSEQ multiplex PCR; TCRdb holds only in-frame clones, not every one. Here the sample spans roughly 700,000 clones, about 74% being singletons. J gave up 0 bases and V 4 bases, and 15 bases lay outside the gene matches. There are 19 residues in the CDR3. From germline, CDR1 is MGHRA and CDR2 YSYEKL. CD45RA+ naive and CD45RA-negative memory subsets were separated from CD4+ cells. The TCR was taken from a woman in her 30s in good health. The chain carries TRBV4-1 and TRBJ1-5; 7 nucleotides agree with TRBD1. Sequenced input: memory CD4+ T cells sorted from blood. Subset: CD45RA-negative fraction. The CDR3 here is CASSRVTGPQKYSNQPQHF. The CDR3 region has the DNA TGCGCCAGCAGCCGAGTGACAGGGCCTCAGAAATATAGCAATCAGCCCCAGCATTTT.